Sequencing of this T cell receptor (beta chain) was carried out in a study of T-cell memory formation after mild COVID-19. Each CDR3 protein gets one entry after TCRdb re-called the 5' RACE reads with MiXCR. This table has some 330,000 distinct CDR3 sequences, roughly 21% appearing once. Per the germline V gene, CDR1 is DFQATT and CDR2 is SNEGSKA (reference sequence). The CDR3 contains 13 residues. Trimming cost V 3 bases and J 7 bases; bases outside gene matches: 6. The study, taken as a whole, reports: Contracting clones from day 15 to 85 showed balanced CD4/CD8; later expanders favored CD4+. CD8+ contracting clones occupied EMRA, while CD4+ ones occupied mainly CM and EM. Nothing showed for sure that second-wave clones peaking on day 37 were SARS-CoV-2 specific. Some responding clones appeared in pre-infection memory, suggesting cross-reactive memory joined.

With respect to this clonotype: Its antigen is as yet unknown.

The TCR originated in an adult woman who had mild COVID-19 (a few samples of this study predate the infection). Cell type and time point are not known. The rearrangement uses TRBV20-1 and TRBJ2-1, with TRBD2 matching over 7 bases. The sequencing sample was made of PBMCs or a T cell subset sorted from them (not recorded which). Here the CDR3 reads CSASRRERNEQFF. The CDR3 nucleotides are TGCAGTGCTAGTCGGCGGGAGCGTAATGAGCAGTTCTTC.